The 13 T cell receptor beta chains below all came from one sample that was sequenced in a study of cytomegalovirus exposure and HLA in healthy donors. PCR amplification relied on 60 Vbeta primers (plus 13 Jbeta primers). Method: immunoSEQ multiplex PCR; TCRdb's copy keeps in-frame clones and lacks some. This table holds 190,000 or so clones, roughly 80% found once. Sequenced sample: PBMCs. The receptor source for this set is a boy aged 5 to 17 in good health and CMV-seronegative.

The chain links TRBV11-3 to TRBJ1-2; the match to TRBD1 covers 11 bases. Germline V gives CDR1 SGHNT, CDR2 YENEEA. The V segment lost 3 bases and the J segment 8 bases; nucleotides outside the gene matches: 2. CDR3 length: 13 amino acids. CDR3 sequence: CASSLGQGGGYTF. DNA of the CDR3: TGTGCCAGCAGCTTGGGACAGGGGGGCGGCTACACCTTC.

V and J are TRBV10-2 and TRBJ2-6; weak D call: TRBD1 (5 bases). The ends were cut back, 2 bases at V and 1 base at J, with 12 bases in the middle. The CDR3 contains 17 residues. Germline loops: CDR1 WSHSY, CDR2 SAAADI. The CDR3 reads CASSEAGKASGANVLTF. The CDR3 nucleotides read TGCGCCAGCAGTGAGGCAGGGAAAGCATCTGGGGCCAACGTCCTGACTTTC.

This clone has just one count. The rearrangement links TRBV9 to TRBJ2-3; 13 bases fit TRBD2. V trimming: 4 bases; J trimming: 0 bases; junction bases outside the gene matches: 8. Germline CDR1 SGDLS, CDR2 YYNGEE. The CDR3 is 18 residues long. CDR3 protein: CASSPRTSGGFSTDTQYF. In DNA, the CDR3 is TGTGCCAGCAGCCCGAGGACTAGCGGGGGTTTTAGCACAGATACGCAGTATTTT.

This rearrangement joins TRBV9 to TRBJ1-1; 7 bases are shared with TRBD1. Germline V lookup: CDR1 SGDLS, CDR2 YYNGEE. CDR3 size: 15 residues. V lost 0 bases and J lost 4; bases outside the gene matches: 6. CDR3 coding DNA: TGTGCCAGCAGCGTAGCTGGCAGGGGGAGCACTGAAGCTTTCTTT. As protein: CASSVAGRGSTEAFF. The full variable domain, completed using reference TRBV9 and TRBJ1-1, is DSGVTQTPKHLITATGQRVTLRCSPRSGDLSVYWYQQSLDQGLQFLIQYYNGEERAKGNILERFSAQQFPDLHSELNLSSLELGDSALYFCASSVAGRGSTEAFFGQGTRLTVV.

The rearrangement joins TRBV6-1 to TRBJ1-1, with 7 bases lining up with TRBD1. Germline CDR1 and CDR2: MNHNS and SASEGT. CDR3 length: 14 residues. Trimming cost V 5 bases and J 2 bases; bases outside gene matches: 5. CDR3 residues: CASSMAGGNTEAFF. The CDR3 DNA sequence: TGTGCCAGCAGTATGGCAGGGGGTAACACTGAAGCTTTCTTT.

This chain uses TRBV9 with TRBJ1-6, with D unclear. Germline lookup yields CDR1 SGDLS and CDR2 YYNGEE. Trimming shortened V by 0 bases and J by 0 bases, and 4 bases separated the two germline ends. The CDR3 consists of 15 residues. The DNA of the CDR3 is TGTGCCAGCAGCGTAGCGGGCTCCTATAATTCACCCCTCCACTTT. Translating gives CASSVAGSYNSPLHF.

This chain links TRBV11-3 with TRBJ2-5; tentatively, D is TRBD1 (6 bases). The J call may not be correct, given that the DNA end is closer to TRBJ2-7. CDR3 size: 13 residues. Germline V gives CDR1 SGHNT, CDR2 YENEEA. CDR3 protein: CASSSYQGLEQYF. CDR3 coding DNA: TGTGCCAGCAGCTCATACCAGGGGCTCGAGCAGTACTTC.

There are a few counts of this clone. This chain joins TRBV7-8 and TRBJ2-1; tentatively, D is TRBD2 (6 bases). V was cut by 4 bases and J by 12 bases, with 19 bases left in between. Germline values: CDR1 SGHVS, CDR2 FQNEAQ. The CDR3 covers 14 residues. The CDR3 sequence: CASSSEGRTLGQFF. CDR3 bases: TGTGCCAGCAGCTCGGAGGGGCGGACTCTGGGGCAGTTCTTC.

This chain joins TRBV5-1 and TRBJ1-2; 11 nucleotides line up with TRBD1. The V segment lost 4 bases and the J segment 4 bases; nucleotides outside the gene matches: 9. Germline V gene sequence: CDR1 SGHRS, CDR2 YFSETQ. This CDR3 region has 16 residues. CDR3 sequence reads: CASSTAGTGGGYGYTF. Written as DNA, the CDR3 is TGCGCCAGCAGCACAGCCGGGACAGGGGGTGGCTATGGCTACACCTTC.

This chain joins TRBV27 and TRBJ1-1, with a weak D call TRBD1 (6 bases). CDR1 is MNHEY, CDR2 SMNVEV, per germline (reference sequence). V lost 10 bases and J 1 base, leaving 13 bases between the germline ends. The CDR3 consists of 13 residues. CDR3 coding DNA: TGTGCCACCAGGGGCGGGGGGAACACTGAAGCTTTCTTT. It encodes CATRGGGNTEAFF.

The chain carries TRBV7-2 and TRBJ2-7; 9 nucleotides agree with TRBD2. Germline CDR1 reads SGHTA; CDR2 reads FQGNSA. The CDR3 runs 18 residues. Trimming took 1 base from V and 0 from J; bases not matched to a gene: 10. The CDR3 DNA follows: TGTGCCAGCAGCTTAGACAGGGGCGGCGGGAGGGTCTCCTACGAGCAGTACTTC. Translating gives CASSLDRGGGRVSYEQYF.

The CDR3 DNA reads as TGTGCCAGCAGCATGGGGGGACTTTCTGGAAACACCATATATTTT. Encoded protein: CASSMGGLSGNTIYF. The genes are TRBV5-4 and TRBJ1-3; tentatively, D is TRBD1 (5 bases). Between the trimmed V and J ends, which lost 4 bases and 1 base, there was a span of 12 bases. Germline V gene lookup returns CDR1 SGHNT and CDR2 YYREEE (reference sequence). This CDR3 comprises 15 residues.

The V and J genes are TRBV15 and TRBJ2-1; possibly TRBD2 for D (5 bases). Germline values: CDR1 LNHNV, CDR2 YYDKDF (reference sequence). V shed 4 bases and J shed 0 bases, with 13 bases lying between them. The CDR3 is 16 amino acids. The CDR3 DNA reads as TGTGCCACCAGCAAGGAGGACGGTCCCTCCTACAATGAGCAGTTCTTC. This gives the protein CATSKEDGPSYNEQFF.